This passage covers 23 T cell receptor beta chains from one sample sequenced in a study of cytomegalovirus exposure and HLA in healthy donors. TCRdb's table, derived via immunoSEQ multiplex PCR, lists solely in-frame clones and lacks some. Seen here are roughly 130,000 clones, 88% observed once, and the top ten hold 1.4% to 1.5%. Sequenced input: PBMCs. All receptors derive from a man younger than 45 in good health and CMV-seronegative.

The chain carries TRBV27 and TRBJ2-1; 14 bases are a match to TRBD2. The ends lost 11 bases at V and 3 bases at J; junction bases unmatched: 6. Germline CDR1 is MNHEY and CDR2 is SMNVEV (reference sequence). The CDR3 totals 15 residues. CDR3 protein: CAGRTSGRYYNEQFF. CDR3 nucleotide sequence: TGTGCCGGTCGGACTAGCGGGAGGTACTACAATGAGCAGTTCTTC.

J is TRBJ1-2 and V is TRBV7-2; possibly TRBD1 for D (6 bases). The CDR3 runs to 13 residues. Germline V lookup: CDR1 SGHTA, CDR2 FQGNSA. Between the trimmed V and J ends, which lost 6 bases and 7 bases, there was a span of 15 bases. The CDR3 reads CASSYRGAAGYTF. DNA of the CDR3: TGTGCCAGCAGTTATCGGGGGGCTGCTGGCTACACCTTC.

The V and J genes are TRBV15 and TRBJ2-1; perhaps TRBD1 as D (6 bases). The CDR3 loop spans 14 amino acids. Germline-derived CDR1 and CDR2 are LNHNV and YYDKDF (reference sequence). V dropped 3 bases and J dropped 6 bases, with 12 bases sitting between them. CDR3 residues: CATSSTGYVNEQFF. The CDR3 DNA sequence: TGTGCCACCAGCAGTACAGGGTACGTCAATGAGCAGTTCTTC. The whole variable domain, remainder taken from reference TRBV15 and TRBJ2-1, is DAMVIQNPRYQVTQFGKPVTLSCSQTLNHNVMYWYQQKSSQAPKLLFHYYDKDFNNEADTPDNFQSRRPNTSFCFLDIRSPGLGDTAMYLCATSSTGYVNEQFFGPGTRLTVL.

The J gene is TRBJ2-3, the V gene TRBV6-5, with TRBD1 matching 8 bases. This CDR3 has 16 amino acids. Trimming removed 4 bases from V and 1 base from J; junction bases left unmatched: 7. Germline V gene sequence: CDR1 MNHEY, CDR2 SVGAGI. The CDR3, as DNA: TGTGCCAGCAGTTCCTCTGGACAGGGAGGCACAGATACGCAGTATTTT. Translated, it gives CASSSSGQGGTDTQYF.

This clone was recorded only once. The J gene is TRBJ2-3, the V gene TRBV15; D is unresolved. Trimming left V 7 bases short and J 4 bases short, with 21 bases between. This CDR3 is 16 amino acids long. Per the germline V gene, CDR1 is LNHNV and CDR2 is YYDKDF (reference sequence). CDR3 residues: CATKPNLSPSADTQYF. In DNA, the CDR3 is TGTGCCACCAAACCGAACCTTAGCCCTTCGGCAGATACGCAGTATTTT.

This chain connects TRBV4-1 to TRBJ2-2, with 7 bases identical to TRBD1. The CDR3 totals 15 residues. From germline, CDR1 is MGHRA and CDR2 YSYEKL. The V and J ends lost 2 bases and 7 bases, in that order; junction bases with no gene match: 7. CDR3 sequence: CASSQPDRDGGELFF. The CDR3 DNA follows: TGCGCCAGCAGCCAACCCGACAGGGATGGCGGGGAGCTGTTTTTT.

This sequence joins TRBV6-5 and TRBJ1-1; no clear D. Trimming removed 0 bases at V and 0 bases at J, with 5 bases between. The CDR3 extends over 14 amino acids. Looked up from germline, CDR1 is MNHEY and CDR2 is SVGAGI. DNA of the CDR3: TGTGCCAGCAGTTACTCAAGAGTGAACACTGAAGCTTTCTTT. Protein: CASSYSRVNTEAFF.

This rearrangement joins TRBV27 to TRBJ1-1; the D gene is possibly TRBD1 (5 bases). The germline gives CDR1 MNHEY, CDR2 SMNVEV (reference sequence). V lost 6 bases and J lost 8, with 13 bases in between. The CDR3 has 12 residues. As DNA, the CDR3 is TGTGCCAGCAGCCGAGTTGGGGCCGAAGCTTTCTTT. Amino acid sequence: CASSRVGAEAFF.

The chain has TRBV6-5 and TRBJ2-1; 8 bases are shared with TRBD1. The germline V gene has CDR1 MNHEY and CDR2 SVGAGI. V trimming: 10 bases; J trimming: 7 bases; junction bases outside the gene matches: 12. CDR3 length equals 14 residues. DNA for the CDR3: TGTGCCACCAGGCGAGAGGACAGGGTTAATGAGCAGTTCTTC. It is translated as CATRREDRVNEQFF.

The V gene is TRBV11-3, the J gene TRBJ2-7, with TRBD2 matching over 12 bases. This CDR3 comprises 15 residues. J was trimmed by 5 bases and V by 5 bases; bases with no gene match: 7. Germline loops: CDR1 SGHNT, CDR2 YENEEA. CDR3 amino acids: CASSARTSGMNEQYF. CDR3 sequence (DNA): TGTGCCAGCAGCGCACGGACTAGCGGGATGAACGAGCAGTACTTC.

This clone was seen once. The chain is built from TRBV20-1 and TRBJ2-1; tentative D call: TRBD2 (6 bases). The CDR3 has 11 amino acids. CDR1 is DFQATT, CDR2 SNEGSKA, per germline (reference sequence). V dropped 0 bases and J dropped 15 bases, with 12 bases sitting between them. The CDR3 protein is CSARDGGKRFF. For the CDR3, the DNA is TGCAGTGCTAGAGATGGCGGGAAGCGGTTCTTC.

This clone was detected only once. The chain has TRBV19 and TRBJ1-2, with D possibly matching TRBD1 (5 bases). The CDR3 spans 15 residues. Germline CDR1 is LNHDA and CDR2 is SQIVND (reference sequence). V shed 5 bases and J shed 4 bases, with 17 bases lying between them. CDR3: CASSPIRGRAYGYTF. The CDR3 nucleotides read TGTGCCAGTAGTCCTATAAGGGGCAGGGCCTATGGCTACACCTTC.

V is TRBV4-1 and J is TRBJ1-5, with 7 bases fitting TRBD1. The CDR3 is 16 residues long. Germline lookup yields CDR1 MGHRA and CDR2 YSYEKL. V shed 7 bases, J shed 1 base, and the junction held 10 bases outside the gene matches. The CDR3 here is CASTLDMDRSNQPQHF. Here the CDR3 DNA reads TGCGCCAGCACCCTGGATATGGACAGGAGCAATCAGCCCCAGCATTTT.

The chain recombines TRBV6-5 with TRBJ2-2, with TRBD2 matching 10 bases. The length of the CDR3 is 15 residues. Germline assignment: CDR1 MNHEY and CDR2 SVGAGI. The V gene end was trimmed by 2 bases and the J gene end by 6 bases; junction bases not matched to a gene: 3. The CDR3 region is CASSYQREGPGELFF. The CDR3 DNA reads TGTGCCAGCAGTTACCAGCGGGAGGGCCCCGGGGAGCTGTTTTTT.

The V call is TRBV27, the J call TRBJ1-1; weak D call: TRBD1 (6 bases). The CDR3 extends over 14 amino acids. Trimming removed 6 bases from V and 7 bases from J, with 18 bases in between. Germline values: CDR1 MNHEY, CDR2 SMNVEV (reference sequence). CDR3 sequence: CASRVIQGTGEAFF. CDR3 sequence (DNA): TGTGCCAGCAGAGTCATACAGGGCACGGGTGAAGCTTTCTTT.

The DNA for the CDR3 is TGTGCCAGCAGCGGGAGGGCGATGGGGTCTATACCGTTCTTC. Protein product: CASSGRAMGSIPFF. V usage is TRBV6-1 and J usage is TRBJ2-1; 8 bases line up with TRBD2. V lost 6 bases, J lost 15 bases, and 16 bases stayed unmatched. The CDR3 runs 14 residues. Germline loops: CDR1 MNHNS, CDR2 SASEGT.

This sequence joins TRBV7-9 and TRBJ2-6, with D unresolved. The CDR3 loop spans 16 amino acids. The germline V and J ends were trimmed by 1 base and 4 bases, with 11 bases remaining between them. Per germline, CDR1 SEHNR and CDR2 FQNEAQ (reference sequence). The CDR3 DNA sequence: TGTGCCAGCAGCTTAGAGTCGGGTGTCGGGGCCAACGTCCTGACTTTC. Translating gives CASSLESGVGANVLTF.

As DNA, the CDR3 is TGCAGCGTATGGGACATTGTTAGCACAGATACGCAGTATTTT. Amino acid sequence: CSVWDIVSTDTQYF. The genes are TRBV29-1 and TRBJ2-3; weak D call: TRBD1 (6 bases). The CDR3 spans 14 residues. V lost 6 bases to trimming and J lost 0 bases, with 13 bases between them. Per the germline V gene, CDR1 is SQVTM and CDR2 is ANQGSEA.

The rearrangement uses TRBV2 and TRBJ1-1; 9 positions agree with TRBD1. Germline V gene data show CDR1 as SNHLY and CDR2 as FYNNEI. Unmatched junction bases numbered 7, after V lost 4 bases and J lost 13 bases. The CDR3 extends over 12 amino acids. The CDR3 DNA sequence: TGTGCCAGCAGTGCGGGACAGGGCCCCGATTTCTTT. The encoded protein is CASSAGQGPDFF.

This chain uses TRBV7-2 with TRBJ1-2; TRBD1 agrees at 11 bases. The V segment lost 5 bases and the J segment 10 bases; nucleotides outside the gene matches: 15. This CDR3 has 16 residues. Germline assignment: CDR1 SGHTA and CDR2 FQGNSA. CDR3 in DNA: TGTGCCAGCAGCGCCCGTGGATCGGGACAGGGGGATCTCTACACCTTC. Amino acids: CASSARGSGQGDLYTF.

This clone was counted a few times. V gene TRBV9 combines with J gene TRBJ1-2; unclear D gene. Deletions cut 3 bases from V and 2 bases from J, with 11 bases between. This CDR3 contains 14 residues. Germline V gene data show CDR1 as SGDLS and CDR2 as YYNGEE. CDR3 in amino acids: CASSARPGNYGYTF. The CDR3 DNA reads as TGTGCCAGCAGCGCCCGTCCGGGGAACTATGGCTACACCTTC.

CDR3 coding DNA: TGCGCCAGCAGTGGGCCGACTAGCGGGAAAGCGAGGGGCGATGAGCAGTTCTTC. Amino acids: CASSGPTSGKARGDEQFF. The chain recombines TRBV10-1 with TRBJ2-1; 11 positions match TRBD2. V trimming: 4 bases; J trimming: 8 bases; junction bases outside the gene matches: 16. This CDR3 contains 18 residues. Germline V lookup: CDR1 WNHNN, CDR2 SYGVQD (reference sequence).

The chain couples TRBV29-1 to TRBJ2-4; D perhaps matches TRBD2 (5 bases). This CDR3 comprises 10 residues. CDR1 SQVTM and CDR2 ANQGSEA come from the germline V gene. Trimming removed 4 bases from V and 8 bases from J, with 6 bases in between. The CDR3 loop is CSVAGDIQYF. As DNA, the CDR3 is TGCAGCGTTGCCGGGGACATTCAGTACTTC.